This TCR beta chain derives from a study of OX40 agonist ivuxolimab in advanced cancers. Sequenced by immunoSEQ multiplex PCR; TCRdb stores in-frame clones only, minus some. The sample contains around 84,000 clones, approximately 84% of which appear only once. Trimming shortened V by 1 base and J by 4 bases, and 11 bases separated the two germline ends. The CDR3 has 14 residues. Germline V lookup: CDR1 SGHNT, CDR2 YYREEE (reference sequence). This clone was seen more than once but under ten times. This specimen was CD4+ or CD8+ T cells sorted from blood, taken in a trial of the OX40 agonist ivuxolimab. This clonotype was obtained from an adult with an advanced solid tumor such as melanoma, head and neck, liver or kidney cancer. The chain couples TRBV5-4 to TRBJ1-2; perhaps TRBD1 as D (6 bases). CDR3 amino acids: CASSLRGGGYGYTF. The CDR3 DNA is TGTGCCAGCAGCTTGAGGGGGGGCGGCTATGGCTACACCTTC.